Described below is a single TCR beta chain sequence and its context. Its specific antigen is unknown. No much larger clone exists at a distance of one base, and base qualities are not known. This sample is part of a study of blood T cell repertoires in COVID-19 (TCRdb year 2020). Background for the entire study: Collaborator samples came from the United States, Italy and Spain and covered acute and convalescent phases of COVID-19. The prospective study material was composed of cDNA or gDNA derived from T cells, B-cell-depleted T cells, or PBMCs. Subjects who had been exposed to COVID-19, were actively infected with it, or had recovered from it provided the deeply sampled blood TCRbeta repertoires that made up the dataset. The repertoires were released in a freely available public database meant as a resource for research on the immune response to SARS-CoV-2. Samples came from the ongoing ImmuneRACE study (first 160 participants) plus 1,254 subjects from 6 global collaborators. Nearly every sample came with metadata listing a de-identified subject ID, COVID-19 status, age in years and sex. Where available, HLA class I and class II types were obtained from metadata supplied by the sample provider rather than from assay-based typing.

Study-level results and caveats: The quantity of clinical and demographic metadata differed by source and by participant and was supplied without curation.

Its CDR3 holds 14 amino acids, cysteine through phenylalanine. The sequence is cut down to CDR3 DNA, 42 bases in frame from base 1. CDR1 MNHEY and CDR2 SVGAGI were looked up in the germline V gene. V ends up 0 bases short and J 9 bases short, with an unmatched junction base count of 5. A second Seattle source provided samples from volunteer blood donors who had recovered from COVID-19. The collaborating institutions used their own protocols to collect whole blood in K2EDTA tubes. For TCRbeta analysis, collaborators shipped samples in one of three forms: frozen whole blood, isolated PBMCs, or DNA extracted from either of those sample types. TCRbeta CDR3 regions were amplified from genomic DNA using the immunoSEQ Assay, a bias-controlled multiplex PCR. The authors' pipeline ran thus. Nucleated cell counts per sample were estimated from amplification of reference gene primers within the assay. Sequence reads were collapsed and filtered to measure the absolute abundance of every unique TCRbeta CDR3 rearrangement. For each sample, productive Simpson clonality was calculated as the square root of Simpson's diversity index over productive rearrangements. What TCRdb holds here is the immuneACCESS table cut down to in-frame rearrangements. Part of the clones is not present; checked against another copy, under half of the missing clones reflect an unresolved V gene, and the others are unexplained. V, J and clone size derive from that table, while D and trimming were established from the DNA sequence. For this sample the table gives fewer than 200,000 clones, of which just under 85% were detected only once. Approximately 7.7% of the sample lies in the top ten.

Sequencing was performed on peripheral blood. The sequence derives from a man aged 35-49 years who had recovered from COVID-19. The sequence links TRBV6-5 to TRBJ2-3, and 8 bases in between align with TRBD1. CDR3 loop: CASSYSGQGKTQYF. The nucleotide sequence is TGTGCCAGCAGTTACTCAGGACAGGGTAAAACGCAGTATTTT.